The next 4 T cell receptor beta chains were all read from a single sample in a study of T cell responses to AZD1222 COVID-19 vaccine. Profiled with immunoSEQ multiplex PCR; TCRdb holds only in-frame clones, not every one. This table holds about 97,000 clones, approximately 90% found once. This material consisted of peripheral blood, taken on day 0 of AZD1222 vaccination. These receptors all come from an adult in good health.

The chain links TRBV5-1 to TRBJ1-6, with D uncertain. Germline-derived CDR1 and CDR2 are SGHRS and YFSETQ. The V and J ends lost 0 bases and 8 bases respectively, with 18 bases between them. This CDR3 has 17 residues. As DNA, the CDR3 is TGCGCCAGCAGCTTGGCCCTCGCTACGCTTTGGGATTCACCCCTCCACTTT. It codes for CASSLALATLWDSPLHF.

The chain is built from TRBV5-6 and TRBJ2-2, with TRBD1 identical over 8 bases. Germline loops: CDR1 SGHDT, CDR2 YYEEEE. Germline trimming cut 0 bases from V and 6 bases from J; bases unmatched to any gene: 16. The CDR3 is made up of 19 amino acids. The chain's CDR3 is CASSLAGTRTGKGSGELFF. In DNA, the CDR3 is TGTGCCAGCAGCTTGGCGGGGACCCGGACAGGGAAAGGGTCCGGGGAGCTGTTTTTT.

A word on this clone: Other nucleotide sequences in the sample specify the same CDR3. The chain has TRBV5-1 and TRBJ1-1; a weak D match, TRBD1 (5 bases). Trimming shortened V by 0 bases and J by 5 bases, and 8 bases separated the two germline ends. CDR3 size: 13 residues. Germline V CDR1 and CDR2: SGHRS, YFSETQ. CDR3 amino acids: CASSLGGNTEAFF. The CDR3 nucleotides are TGCGCCAGCAGCTTGGGGGGCAATACTGAAGCTTTCTTT. The full variable domain, with the rest looked up from reference TRBV5-1 and TRBJ1-1, is KAGVTQTPRYLIKTRGQQVTLSCSPISGHRSVSWYQQTPGQGLQFLFEYFSETQRNKGNFPGRFSGRQFSNSRSEMNVSTLELGDSALYLCASSLGGNTEAFFGQGTRLTVV.

This rearrangement joins TRBV19 to TRBJ1-3; 7 bases fit TRBD1. This CDR3 comprises 15 residues. Germline assignment: CDR1 LNHDA and CDR2 SQIVND (reference sequence). The junction had 7 bases not matched to a gene; V was cut back by 5 bases and J by 3 bases. As DNA, the CDR3 is TGTGCCAGTAGTGAGGACAGGTATTTTGGAAACACCATATATTTT. This gives the protein CASSEDRYFGNTIYF.